This T cell receptor (beta chain) was obtained from a study of T-cell reconstitution after alpha-beta-depleted transplantation in children. Study-wide results and limits: Newly made T cells mostly supplied T-cell counts and diversity one year after transplant. Approximately two months post-transplant, alpha-beta T cells reportedly originated from several hundred expanded graft clones. Diversity of TCRbeta at day 60 was high in some patients, arising from surviving recipient T cells and thymic progenitors.

Trimming pared 8 bases from V and 4 bases from J, leaving 14 bases between. Germline V gene lookup returns CDR1 SGHVS and CDR2 FNYEAQ. The CDR3 is 13 residues long. Preparation of the TCRbeta library used unique molecular identifiers. Using its own MiXCR run on the PCR reads, TCRdb lists one record per CDR3 protein. Counted here are a few hundred thousand distinct CDR3 sequences, 11% occurring once; the ten biggest clones make up about a quarter. This clonotype was observed at least ten times. Antigen: not known. Sequenced here: peripheral blood, sampled 180 days after TCRalphabeta/CD19-depleted stem cell transplant. The clonotype comes from a male patient between 2 and 10 years old who had a stem cell transplant for chronic granulomatous disease, so the T cells may come from the graft donor. This chain uses TRBV7-6 with TRBJ1-1; D unclear. This CDR3 is CASASGLSTEAFF. In DNA, the CDR3 is TGTGCCAGCGCCTCTGGGTTGAGCACTGAAGCTTTCTTT.